This T cell receptor beta chain is drawn from a study of regulatory T cells in long-lasting Graves disease (TCRdb year 2021). Study-wide context: Patients with newly diagnosed Graves' disease had been on antithyroid drugs for under 3 months. This study used TCR sequencing and RNA sequencing of peripheral blood to compare persistent Graves' disease patients against newly diagnosed Graves' disease patients. The study was registered as a clinical trial and conducted in China. A total of about 33 samples underwent TCR sequencing, from about 13 patients with persistent Graves' disease and some 20 patients with newly diagnosed Graves' disease. Overall study outcomes, separate from this receptor: Persistent Graves' disease patients showed lower TCR Shannon entropy and fewer highly expanded clones than newly diagnosed patients, suggesting clonal expansion. Persistent patients shared more public clonotypes among themselves (around 2,500) than newly diagnosed patients did (approximately 970). The small sample size was acknowledged by the authors as a limitation that may reduce accuracy. Sequencing and analysis were limited to the TCR beta chain. Peripheral blood alone was examined, since thyroid tissue, which constituted the primary lesion, could not be accessed. TRBV28, TRBJ1-2 and TRBJ2-5 were preferentially used in persistent disease, while TRBV20-1 and TRBJ2-1 were favored in newly diagnosed disease.

Library creation used multiplex PCR. The listed sequencing device is Illumina HiSeq 4000. TCR beta libraries were built with iRepertoire HTBI primers and Arm-PCR amplification of CDR3 regions. Gel purification was performed on PCR products prior to sequencing. Per the authors' processing: Gene usage analysis of CDR3 amino acid clonotypes used the 60 to 80 TRBV and some 15 TRBJ segments found across samples. COPE and FqMerger were used to merge the filtered high-quality paired reads into contigs. BLAST was used to align contigs to the IMGT TRBV, TRBD and TRBJ reference genes, and CDR3 was defined following IMGT. Clonotypes above 0.1% frequency were classified as highly expanded clones. Shannon entropy served as the measure of repertoire diversity, while the Gini coefficient captured V-J evenness. A clonotype found in more than one individual was treated as public. In-frame beta chains were kept once TCRdb had trimmed the public reads at Q25 with fastp and called clones with MiXCR. When rows share a CDR3 protein, they turn into one entry using the most common DNA and genes. These V and J calls are TCRdb output, not the study's own analysis. The sample table shows 250,000 to 300,000 distinct CDR3 sequences, and 18% are seen once. The ten largest clones capture about 14% of the sample.

Sequences SNHLY (CDR1) and FYNNEI (CDR2) are obtained from the germline V gene. V trim: 2 bases; J trim: 4 bases; unmatched bases: 6. There are 15 amino acids in the CDR3, from cysteine to phenylalanine inclusive. Of all the DNA, just the CDR3 is kept, 45 bases in frame from base 1. As regards this clonotype: Its antigen has not been determined. Base-call qualities are not available, and no considerably larger clone is one nucleotide away.

The time point label for this specimen denotes: newly diagnosed GD, antithyroid drugs for less than 3 months. For both TCR sequencing and RNA sequencing, RNA was extracted from PBMCs using TRIzol. The diagnosis of Graves' disease was made according to American Thyroid Association guidelines. The patients came from an endocrinology department in Xi'an, China. From each patient, about 8.9 milliliters of peripheral blood was collected into an EDTA anticoagulant tube. Ficoll Paque Plus density gradient separation was used to isolate PBMCs, and no additional T cell sorting was done. RNA quality was checked with an Agilent 2100 Bioanalyzer and agarose gel, and concentration with a NanoDrop 2000. These records were also assigned to another study, of T cells in Graves' hyperthyroidism and ophthalmopathy. From the second report: Stable Graves' hyperthyroidism was defined as no progression to ophthalmopathy during 18 months of follow-up. Hyperthyroidism patients were newly diagnosed, with disease duration under 2 months, and aged 18 to 65 years. The study excluded patients with uncontrolled infections, other autoimmune diseases, pregnancy or lactation. Diagnoses relied on clinical symptoms, serum thyroxine and TRAb, thyroid ultrasound and orbital computed tomography. The first round of RT-PCR for the TCR CDR3 was performed with the HTBI primer set and the Qiagen OneStep RT-PCR kit. Most expanded thyroid clonotypes (frequency above 0.001) were also detected in blood, suggesting blood repertoires may reflect thyroid immune responses. A model built on a 13 V-J signature distinguished ophthalmopathy from stable hyperthyroidism, reaching over 85% sensitivity and under 84% specificity in cross-validation and 80%/75% in testing. In validation, the model predicted progression to ophthalmopathy with 55% to 71% sensitivity and around 72% specificity, a median of 6.5 months before onset. A discovery cohort of roughly 96 patients, approximately 45 with Graves' ophthalmopathy and 55 to 60 with stable Graves' hyperthyroidism, was used to find distinguishing TCR V-J signatures. Prospective prediction of ophthalmopathy was tested in an independent validation cohort consisting of 18 hyperthyroidism patients and 15 to 17 patients who later progressed to ophthalmopathy. The roughly 90 discovery patients were divided at random into training and test sets in a 7:3 ratio. In addition, the study compared T-cell repertoires in thyroid tissue and in blood from five or six Graves' hyperthyroidism patients. Following sampling, methimazole starting at 30 mg daily was given to hyperthyroidism patients, and high-dose intravenous methylprednisolone was given to ophthalmopathy patients. A second multiplex PCR round built the libraries, followed by size selection and purification. Sequencing of the libraries was done on an Illumina HiSeq2000 using paired-end 100 bp reads. Raw data were processed with SOAPnuke, discarding reads with adapters, uncalled bases, mean Phred below 15, or no exact constant-primer or identifier match. COPE v1.2.5 was used to merge high-quality paired reads, and clonotypes were defined as unique nucleotide sequences. MiTCR v1.1 was used to align clonotypes to the IMGT TRBV, TRBD and TRBJ reference segments. Analysis was restricted to V-J combinations with a frequency above 0.0001, which covered 99% to 99.2% of repertoires. A TCS score was defined as the ratio between F50 (clonal expansion) and ExV (chaos), using BLOSUM62-based TCRdist between CDR3 peptides within each V-J. Welch's t-statistics and random forest reduced roughly 530 V-J features to under 15, which were used in a naive Bayes classifier (R e1071). Sample size was not statistically predetermined, and blinding of investigators to group allocation was not performed. TCR Vbeta CDR3 sequencing of fewer than 150 peripheral blood samples (over 40 ophthalmopathy, some 75 hyperthyroidism and roughly 17 progressor patients) is reported in the paper.

The source is a woman in her twenties or thirties with Graves disease. Donor details come from another sample of the same person, matched by shared clones. The sequencing here drew on peripheral blood mononuclear cells (PBMCs), taken at new diagnosis, from a patient treated with antithyroid drugs. The sequence joins TRBV2 to TRBJ2-7; 9 central nucleotides agree with TRBD2. Here is the DNA: TGTGCCAGCAGTGAATCGACTAGCGGTAGTTACGAGCAGTACTTC. The encoded protein is CASSESTSGSYEQYF.